Listed here is a single T cell receptor (beta chain). The antigen remains unidentified. The data derive from a study of pediatric ulcerative colitis. The diagnostic colonoscopy in ulcerative colitis patients preceded any immunosuppressive treatment. The assay was run at survey level. Samples were sequenced at Survey level, maximum 500,000 reads. Clones were read by immunoSEQ multiplex PCR, and TCRdb kept only the in-frame ones, dropping some. The repertoire has about 36,000 clones, 75% to 90% of them found once; the top ten carry 23%. Study-level findings and limits: A couple of rectal clonotypes were found only in ulcerative colitis patients, all of them.

The V segment lost 2 bases and the J segment 7 bases; nucleotides outside the gene matches: 8. CDR1 is GTSNPN, CDR2 SVGIG, per germline (reference sequence). The length of the CDR3 is 13 residues. This clonotype was obtained from a girl under 18 with moderate ulcerative colitis. The chain couples TRBV30 to TRBJ2-7; 7 bases agree with TRBD2. The sequencing sample was made of blood. The CDR3 loop is CAWSTPGLGEQYF. In DNA form, the CDR3 reads TGTGCCTGGAGTACACCCGGACTAGGTGAGCAGTACTTC.